This TCR beta chain was captured by sequencing in a study of spatial heterogeneity in lung cancer. With V trimmed by 10 bases and J by 3 bases, 13 bases remained unmatched. This CDR3 has 15 amino acids. CDR1 and CDR2 from the germline V gene are SNHLY and FYNNEI. TCRdb redid the calling of the 5' RACE reads with MiXCR, one entry per CDR3 protein. The table records more than 50,000 distinct CDR3 sequences, under 7.5% of them present only once. Regarding time point: sample taken at primary tumor resection. No cell sorting; template was whole RNA from tumor, lung tissue or PBMC. Material: PBMCs, obtained at surgery. This sequence was found in a female donor with early-stage non-small cell lung cancer. J is TRBJ2-5 and V is TRBV2; 8 nucleotides agree with TRBD2. This chain's CDR3 is CATTRRGDTKETQYF. The DNA for the CDR3 is TGTGCCACCACCCGGCGGGGGGACACAAAAGAGACCCAGTACTTC.